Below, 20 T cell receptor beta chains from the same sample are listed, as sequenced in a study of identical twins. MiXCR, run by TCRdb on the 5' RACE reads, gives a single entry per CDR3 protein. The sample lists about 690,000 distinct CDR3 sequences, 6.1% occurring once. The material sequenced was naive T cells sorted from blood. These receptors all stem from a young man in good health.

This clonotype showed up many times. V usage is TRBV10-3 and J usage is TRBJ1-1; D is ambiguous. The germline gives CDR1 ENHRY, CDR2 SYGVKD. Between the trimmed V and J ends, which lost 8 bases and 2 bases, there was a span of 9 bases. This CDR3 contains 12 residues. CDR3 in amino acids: CAIGEANTEAFF. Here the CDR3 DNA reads TGTGCCATCGGGGAGGCTAACACTGAAGCTTTCTTT.

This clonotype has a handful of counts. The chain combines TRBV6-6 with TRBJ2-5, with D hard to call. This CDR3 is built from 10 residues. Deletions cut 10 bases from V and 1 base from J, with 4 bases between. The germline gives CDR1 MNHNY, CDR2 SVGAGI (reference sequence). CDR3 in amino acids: CATFQETQYF. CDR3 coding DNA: TGTGCCACCTTCCAAGAGACCCAGTACTTC.

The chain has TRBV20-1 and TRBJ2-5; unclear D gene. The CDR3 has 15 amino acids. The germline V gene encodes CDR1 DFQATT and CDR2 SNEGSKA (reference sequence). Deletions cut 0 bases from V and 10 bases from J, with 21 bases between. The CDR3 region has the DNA TGCAGTGCTAGAGATCGGAAAGGGTTGTTGAGAGACCAGTACTTC. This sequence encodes CSARDRKGLLRDQYF.

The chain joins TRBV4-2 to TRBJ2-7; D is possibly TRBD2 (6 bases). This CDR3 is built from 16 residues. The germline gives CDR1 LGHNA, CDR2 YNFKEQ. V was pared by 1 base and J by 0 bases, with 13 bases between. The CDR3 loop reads CASSQVRAGDSYEQYF. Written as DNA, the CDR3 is TGTGCCAGCAGCCAAGTACGAGCGGGCGACTCCTACGAGCAGTACTTC.

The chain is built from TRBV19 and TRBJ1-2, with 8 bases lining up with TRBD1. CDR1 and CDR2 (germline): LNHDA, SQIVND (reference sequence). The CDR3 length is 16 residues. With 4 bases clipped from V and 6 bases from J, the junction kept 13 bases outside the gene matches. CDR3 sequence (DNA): TGTGCCAGTAGTACCCAGTTCCGGACAGGGACGGATGGCTACACCTTC. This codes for CASSTQFRTGTDGYTF.

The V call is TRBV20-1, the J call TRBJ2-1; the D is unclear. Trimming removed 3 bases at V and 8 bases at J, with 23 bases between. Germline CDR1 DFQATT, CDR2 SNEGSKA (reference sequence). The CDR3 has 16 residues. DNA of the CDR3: TGCAGTGCTAGGGGTTCCGTGCGACGGGCTGGGGATGAGCAGTTCTTC. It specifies CSARGSVRRAGDEQFF.

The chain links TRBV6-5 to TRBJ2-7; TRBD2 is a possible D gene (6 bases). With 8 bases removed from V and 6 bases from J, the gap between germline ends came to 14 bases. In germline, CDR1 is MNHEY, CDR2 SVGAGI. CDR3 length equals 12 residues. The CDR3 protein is CASGWGETEQYF. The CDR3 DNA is TGTGCCAGCGGTTGGGGGGAGACCGAGCAGTACTTC.

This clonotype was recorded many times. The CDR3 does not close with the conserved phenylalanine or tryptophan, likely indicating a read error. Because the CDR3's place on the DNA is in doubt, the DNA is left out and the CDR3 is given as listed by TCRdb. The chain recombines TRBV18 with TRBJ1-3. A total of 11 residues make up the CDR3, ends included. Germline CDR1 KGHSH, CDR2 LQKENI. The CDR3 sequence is CASSSTGPVRL.

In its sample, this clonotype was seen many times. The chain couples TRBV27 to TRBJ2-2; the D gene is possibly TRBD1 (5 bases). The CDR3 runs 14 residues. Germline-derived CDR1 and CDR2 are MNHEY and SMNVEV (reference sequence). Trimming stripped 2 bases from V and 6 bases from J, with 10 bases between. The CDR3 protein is CASSLPGLAGELFF. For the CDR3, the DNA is TGTGCCAGCAGTTTACCAGGGCTCGCCGGGGAGCTGTTTTTT.

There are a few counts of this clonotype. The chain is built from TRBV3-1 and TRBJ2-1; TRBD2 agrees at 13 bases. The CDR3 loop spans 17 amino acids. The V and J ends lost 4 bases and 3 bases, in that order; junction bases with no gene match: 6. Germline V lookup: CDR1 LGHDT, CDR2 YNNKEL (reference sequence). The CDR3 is CASSPWTSGSIYNEQFF. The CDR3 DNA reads TGTGCCAGCAGCCCTTGGACTAGCGGGAGTATCTACAATGAGCAGTTCTTC.

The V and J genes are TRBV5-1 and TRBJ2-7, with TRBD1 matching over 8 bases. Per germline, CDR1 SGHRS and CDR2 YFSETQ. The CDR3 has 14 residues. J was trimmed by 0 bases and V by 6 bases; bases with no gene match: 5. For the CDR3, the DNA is TGCGCCAGCAAGGGGACAGGTCGCTCCTACGAGCAGTACGTC. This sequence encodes CASKGTGRSYEQYV.

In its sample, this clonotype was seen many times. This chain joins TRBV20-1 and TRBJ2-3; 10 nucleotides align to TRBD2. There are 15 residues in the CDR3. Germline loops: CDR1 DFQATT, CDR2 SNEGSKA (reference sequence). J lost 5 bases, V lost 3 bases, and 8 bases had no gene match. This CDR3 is CSARLTAGGGDTQYF. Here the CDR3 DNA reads TGCAGTGCTAGGCTCACAGCGGGAGGGGGAGATACGCAGTATTTT.

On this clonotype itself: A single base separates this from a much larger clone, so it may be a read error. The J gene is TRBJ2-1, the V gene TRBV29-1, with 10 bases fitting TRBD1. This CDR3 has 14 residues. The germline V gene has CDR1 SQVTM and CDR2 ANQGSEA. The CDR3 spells CSAADRGLFNDQFF. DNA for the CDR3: TGCAGCGCCGCCGACAGGGGGCTTTTCAATGATCAGTTCTTC.

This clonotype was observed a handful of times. The CDR3 region has the DNA TGTGCCAGCAGGAAACGGGGGACTAGGGGCTCCTACGAGCAGTACTTC. Protein product: CASRKRGTRGSYEQYF. The chain uses TRBV28 and TRBJ2-7; the match to TRBD2 covers 8 bases. CDR3 length: 16 amino acids. The J segment lost 0 bases and the V segment lost 6 bases, leaving 10 bases of the junction unmatched. Germline V CDR1 and CDR2: MDHEN, SYDVKM.

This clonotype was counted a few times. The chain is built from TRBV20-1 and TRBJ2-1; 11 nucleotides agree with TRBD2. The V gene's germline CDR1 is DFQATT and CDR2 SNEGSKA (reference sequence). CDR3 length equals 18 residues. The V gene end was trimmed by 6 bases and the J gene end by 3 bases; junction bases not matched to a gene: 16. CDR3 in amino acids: CSAPRLAGLNLLYNEQFF. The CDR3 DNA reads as TGCAGTGCCCCCAGACTAGCGGGACTTAACCTTCTCTACAATGAGCAGTTCTTC.

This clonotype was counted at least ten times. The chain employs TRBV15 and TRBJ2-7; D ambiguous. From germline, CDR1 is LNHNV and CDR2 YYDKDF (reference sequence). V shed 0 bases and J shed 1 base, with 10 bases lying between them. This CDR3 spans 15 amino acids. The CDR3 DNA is TGTGCCACCAGCAGAGATACTCGGCAATCCTACGAGCAGTACTTC. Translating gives CATSRDTRQSYEQYF.

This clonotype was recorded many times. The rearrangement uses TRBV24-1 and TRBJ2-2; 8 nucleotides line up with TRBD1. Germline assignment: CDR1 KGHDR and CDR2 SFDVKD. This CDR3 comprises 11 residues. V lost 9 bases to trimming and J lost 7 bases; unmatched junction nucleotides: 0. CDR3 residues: CATGQGGELFF. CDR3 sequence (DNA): TGTGCCACCGGACAGGGCGGGGAGCTGTTTTTT.

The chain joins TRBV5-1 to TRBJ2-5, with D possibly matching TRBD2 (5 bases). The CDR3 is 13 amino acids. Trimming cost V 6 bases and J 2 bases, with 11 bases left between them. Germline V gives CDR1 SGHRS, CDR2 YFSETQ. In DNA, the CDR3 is TGCGCCAGCAAGGAGGCGGAACAAGAGACCCAGTACTTC. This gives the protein CASKEAEQETQYF.

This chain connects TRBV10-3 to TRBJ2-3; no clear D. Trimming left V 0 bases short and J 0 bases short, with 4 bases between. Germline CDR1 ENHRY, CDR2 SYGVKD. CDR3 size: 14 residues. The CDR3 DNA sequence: TGTGCCATCAGTGAGTCCCGGAGCACAGATACGCAGTATTTT. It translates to CAISESRSTDTQYF.

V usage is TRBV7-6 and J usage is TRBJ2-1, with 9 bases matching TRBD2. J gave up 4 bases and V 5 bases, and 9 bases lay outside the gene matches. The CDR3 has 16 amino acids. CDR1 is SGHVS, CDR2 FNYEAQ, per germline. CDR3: CASSPPAGGLYNEQFF. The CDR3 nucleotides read TGTGCCAGCAGCCCCCCGGCGGGAGGGTTATACAATGAGCAGTTCTTC.